This T cell receptor (beta chain) was identified during a study of shared clonotypes between healthy human individuals. Study-wide context: The people who gave samples were a couple of women and a few men aged 18 to 49. General study points: Shared clonotypes across all four donors exceeded non-shared ones in generation probability. The genetic and exposure-history diversity represented was limited by few donors.

Generated by immunoSEQ multiplex PCR, the TCRdb table keeps only in-frame clones and is missing some. Here the sample spans about 1.1 million clones, about four fifths being singletons. V lost 3 bases, J lost 6 bases, and 11 bases stayed unmatched. Per germline, CDR1 SQVTM and CDR2 ANQGSEA. The CDR3 contains 15 residues. There are a few counts of this clone. Its antigen is currently unknown. This TCR came from a man in his late teens or twenties in good health. Some clones in this sample may be carry-over from other donors' samples. Material: memory CD4+ T cells from PBMCs. Subset noted: CD45RA-negative fraction. J is TRBJ2-1 and V is TRBV29-1, with TRBD2 matching 7 bases. CDR3 region: CSVDPLPASGNEQFF. CDR3 in DNA: TGCAGCGTTGATCCCCTTCCGGCTAGCGGCAATGAGCAGTTCTTC.